These 20 T cell receptor beta chains were all obtained from the same sample, sequenced in a study of response to subunit inactivated influenza vaccine. TCRdb re-derived calls from the RT-PCR reads in MiXCR, one entry per CDR3 protein. The sample records 400,000 to 650,000 distinct CDR3 sequences, around 7.9% being singletons. This specimen consisted of PBMCs from blood, obtained roughly 24 months after vaccination. These receptors all come from a man aged 50-75 years who received an inactivated influenza vaccine.

This clonotype was seen more than once but under ten times. The chain combines TRBV6-2 or TRBV6-3 with TRBJ1-1; TRBD1 matches at 7 bases. CDR1 is MNHEY and CDR2 is SVGEGT in the germline V gene. This CDR3 contains 13 residues. V gave up 5 bases and J gave up 4 bases; unmatched junction bases: 4. In DNA, the CDR3 is TGTGCCAGCAGTCAGACAGGGCGCACTGAAGCTTTCTTT. Translated: CASSQTGRTEAFF.

The chain carries TRBV5-1 and TRBJ2-1; D gene unclear. V was cut by 0 bases and J by 3 bases, with 13 bases left in between. CDR3 length: 16 residues. Looked up from germline, CDR1 is SGHRS and CDR2 is YFSETQ. The CDR3 is CASSLVGYGSYNEQFF. In DNA, the CDR3 is TGCGCCAGCAGCTTGGTGGGCTACGGAAGCTACAATGAGCAGTTCTTC.

In this sample, this clonotype turned up a few times. The chain has TRBV9 and TRBJ2-7; no reliable D call. There are 14 residues in the CDR3. CDR1 is SGDLS, CDR2 YYNGEE, per germline. With 0 bases removed from V and 0 bases from J, the gap between germline ends came to 7 bases. CDR3 coding DNA: TGTGCCAGCAGCGTAGAGAGGAACTCCTACGAGCAGTACTTC. Its protein product is CASSVERNSYEQYF.

The V call is TRBV6-5, the J call TRBJ1-5, with D unclear. The germline V gene encodes CDR1 MNHEY and CDR2 SVGAGI. There are 16 residues in the CDR3. Trimming pared 0 bases from V and 4 bases from J, leaving 13 bases between. The CDR3 reads CASSYSVEAINQPQHF. The DNA of the CDR3 is TGTGCCAGCAGTTACTCCGTCGAGGCAATTAATCAGCCCCAGCATTTT.

This clonotype has ten or more counts. The V gene is TRBV7-9, the J gene TRBJ1-3; D might be TRBD1 (5 bases). Germline assignment: CDR1 SEHNR and CDR2 FQNEAQ (reference sequence). V shed 0 bases and J shed 4 bases, with 13 bases lying between them. This CDR3 spans 16 amino acids. The chain's CDR3 is CASSLAGQSYGNTIYF. CDR3 DNA sequence: TGTGCCAGCAGCTTAGCGGGGCAGAGCTACGGAAACACCATATATTTT.

This clonotype was picked up many times. V usage is TRBV3-1 and J usage is TRBJ1-1; no reliable D call. This CDR3 comprises 13 residues. Trimming cost V 1 base and J 7 bases, with 10 bases left between them. The germline gives CDR1 LGHDT, CDR2 YNNKEL (reference sequence). The CDR3 loop is CASSQVRTHEAFF. In DNA form, the CDR3 reads TGTGCCAGCAGCCAAGTTCGGACTCATGAAGCTTTCTTT.

In its sample, this clonotype was seen many times. The DNA for the CDR3 is TGCGCCAGGAGTCGGGAGACCCAGTACTTC. It translates to CARSRETQYF. The chain is built from TRBV5-1 and TRBJ2-5; D is uncertain. The CDR3 length is 10 residues. V was pared by 8 bases and J by 5 bases, with 7 bases between. CDR1 and CDR2 from the germline V gene are SGHRS and YFSETQ. The variable domain in full, completed from reference TRBV5-1 and TRBJ2-5, reads KAGVTQTPRYLIKTRGQQVTLSCSPISGHRSVSWYQQTPGQGLQFLFEYFSETQRNKGNFPGRFSGRQFSNSRSEMNVSTLELGDSALYLCARSRETQYFGPGTRLLVL.

This clonotype showed up just a few times. The chain couples TRBV20-1 to TRBJ2-7, with 8 bases identical to TRBD2. Germline loops: CDR1 DFQATT, CDR2 SNEGSKA (reference sequence). The V segment lost 0 bases and the J segment 7 bases; nucleotides outside the gene matches: 8. The CDR3 is 14 amino acids. CDR3 DNA sequence: TGCAGTGCTAGAGATCCCCAGCGGGGGAGTGAGCAGTACTTC. Amino acid sequence: CSARDPQRGSEQYF.

There are many counts of this clonotype. The gene calls are TRBV5-1 and TRBJ1-1; 10 positions match TRBD1. CDR3 length: 16 residues. Germline lookup yields CDR1 SGHRS and CDR2 YFSETQ. V dropped 5 bases and J dropped 4; count of bases not matched to a gene: 11. The CDR3 spells CASSWGQGLGGTEAFF. CDR3 bases: TGCGCCAGCAGTTGGGGACAGGGGCTCGGGGGCACTGAAGCTTTCTTT.

This clonotype was counted many times. The V call is TRBV5-5, the J call TRBJ2-1; 10 bases line up with TRBD2. V lost 0 bases, J lost 9 bases, and 6 bases stayed unmatched. The CDR3 sequence is 15 residues long. Germline CDR1 reads SGHKS; CDR2 reads YYEKEE (reference sequence). DNA for the CDR3: TGTGCCAGCAGCTTGGACAGCGGGAGGGCGCCTGAGCAGTTCTTC. Protein: CASSLDSGRAPEQFF.

This clonotype was observed a few times. V usage is TRBV20-1 and J usage is TRBJ2-7, with TRBD2 identical over 9 bases. The CDR3 consists of 15 residues. V lost 7 bases and J lost 2; bases outside the gene matches: 12. The germline CDR1 and CDR2 sequences are DFQATT and SNEGSKA (reference sequence). The CDR3 reads CSGSPSSGAAYEQYF. The CDR3 nucleotides read TGCAGTGGCAGTCCTTCTAGCGGGGCAGCCTACGAGCAGTACTTC.

This clonotype appeared many times. V usage is TRBV12-3 or TRBV12-4 and J usage is TRBJ2-1; TRBD2 matches at 10 bases. The CDR3 contains 16 residues. Trimming removed 3 bases from V and 5 bases from J; junction bases left unmatched: 7. The CDR3 reads CASSFGWLAGDNEQFF. DNA of the CDR3: TGTGCCAGCAGTTTTGGGTGGCTAGCGGGAGACAATGAGCAGTTCTTC.

This clonotype was observed many times. V and J are TRBV6-1 and TRBJ1-2; no reliable D call. V lost 5 bases and J lost 4, with 11 bases in between. This CDR3 spans 13 amino acids. Germline CDR1 MNHNS, CDR2 SASEGT. CDR3 nucleotide sequence: TGTGCCAGCAGTCGGCCGGGTAGCTATGGCTACACCTTC. Translated: CASSRPGSYGYTF.

This clonotype was counted between two and nine times. The chain uses TRBV4-2 and TRBJ2-7; 7 bases are shared with TRBD1. Germline-derived CDR1 and CDR2 are LGHNA and YNFKEQ. This CDR3 contains 13 residues. V lost 3 bases to trimming and J lost 5 bases; unmatched junction nucleotides: 4. The CDR3 loop is CASSHRQGDEQYF. The DNA of the CDR3 is TGTGCCAGCAGCCACCGGCAGGGGGACGAGCAGTACTTC.

This clonotype was picked up a small number of times. V gene TRBV2 combines with J gene TRBJ2-1; D is unclear. The CDR3 extends over 13 amino acids. Germline V lookup: CDR1 SNHLY, CDR2 FYNNEI. V lost 4 bases, J lost 6 bases, and 10 bases lay in between. CDR3 region: CASSVITFNEQFF. CDR3 DNA: TGTGCCAGCAGTGTTATAACTTTCAATGAGCAGTTCTTC.

This clonotype was recorded a few times. The chain uses TRBV6-1 and TRBJ2-7; 7 bases match TRBD2. Trimming at V came to 6 bases and at J to 7 bases, leaving 3 bases not matched to a gene. This CDR3 is built from 11 residues. CDR1 and CDR2 from the germline V gene are MNHNS and SASEGT. The CDR3, as DNA: TGTGCCAGCAGCAAAGCGGGAGAGCAGTACTTC. As protein: CASSKAGEQYF.

The chain joins TRBV6-2 or TRBV6-3 to TRBJ1-2, with a possible D match to TRBD1 (5 bases). Trimming removed 4 bases at V and 6 bases at J, with 12 bases between. Germline lookup yields CDR1 MNHEY and CDR2 SVGEGT. This CDR3 contains 13 residues. In DNA, the CDR3 is TGTGCCAGCAGTTCCGACAGCTTCAATGGCTACACCTTC. This gives the protein CASSSDSFNGYTF.

This clonotype was picked up many times. The V gene is TRBV5-6, the J gene TRBJ2-1; 7 bases map to TRBD2. Germline values: CDR1 SGHDT, CDR2 YYEEEE. With V trimmed by 2 bases and J by 5 bases, 7 bases remained unmatched. This CDR3 comprises 15 residues. In nucleotides, the CDR3 is TGTGCCAGCAGCTTCCCCGGGACTAACCACAATGAGCAGTTCTTC. Amino acids: CASSFPGTNHNEQFF.

The genes are TRBV6-5 and TRBJ2-3, with 7 positions matching TRBD2. Germline V gene sequence: CDR1 MNHEY, CDR2 SVGAGI. The CDR3 spans 15 residues. The V and J ends lost 3 bases and 3 bases, in that order; junction bases with no gene match: 6. The CDR3 sequence: CASSYTAGVTDTQYF. In DNA, the CDR3 is TGTGCCAGCAGTTATACGGCGGGAGTGACAGATACGCAGTATTTT.

This clonotype occurred many times. The rearrangement links TRBV6-2 or TRBV6-3 to TRBJ2-5, with D uncertain. Trimming left V 8 bases short and J 3 bases short, with 16 bases between. This CDR3 is built from 14 residues. The V gene's germline CDR1 is MNHEY and CDR2 SVGEGT. The CDR3: CASGQRRKEETQYF. The CDR3 DNA follows: TGTGCCAGCGGCCAAAGACGTAAAGAAGAGACCCAGTACTTC.